One sample yielded the 10 T cell receptor beta chains listed below, sequenced in a study of T cell changes during pregnancy in multiple sclerosis. The method was immunoSEQ multiplex PCR; TCRdb's version includes in-frame clones alone and lacks a portion of them. The data contain fewer than 70,000 clones, roughly nine tenths of them singletons. The specimen was peripheral blood, collected in the first trimester of pregnancy. The receptors shown here come from a female donor with multiple sclerosis, enrolled in a pregnancy study.

V and J are TRBV2 and TRBJ2-3; no clear D gene. This CDR3 has 12 residues. V dropped 6 bases and J dropped 5 bases, with 9 bases sitting between them. Germline-derived CDR1 and CDR2 are SNHLY and FYNNEI. CDR3 sequence reads: CASSLTGDTQYF. CDR3 sequence (DNA): TGTGCCAGCAGCCTGACTGGAGATACGCAGTATTTT.

The chain combines TRBV5-1 with TRBJ2-7; 7 bases fit TRBD1. The J segment lost 3 bases and the V segment lost 0 bases, leaving 3 bases of the junction unmatched. The CDR3 runs 14 residues. CDR1 SGHRS and CDR2 YFSETQ come from the germline V gene. The DNA of the CDR3 is TGCGCCAGCAGCTTGGTCCCAGGGGGCTACGAGCAGTACTTC. Its protein product is CASSLVPGGYEQYF.

The chain employs TRBV4-3 and TRBJ1-6, with 8 bases fitting TRBD1. Trimming removed 3 bases from V and 10 bases from J; junction bases left unmatched: 5. The CDR3 spans 14 residues. CDR1 LGHNA and CDR2 YSLEER come from the germline V gene. In nucleotides, the CDR3 is TGCGCCAGCAGCCACGGACAGGGTGGATCACCCCTCCACTTT. It specifies CASSHGQGGSPLHF.

In its sample, this clone was seen once. The chain combines TRBV18 with TRBJ1-2; D unclear. V lost 0 bases, J lost 3 bases, and 14 bases lay in between. The CDR3 consists of 16 residues. The germline CDR1 and CDR2 sequences are KGHSH and LQKENI. The CDR3 nucleotides are TGTGCCAGCTCACCACCGATTGGCAGCGGACACTATGGCTACACCTTC. Its translation is CASSPPIGSGHYGYTF. The entire variable domain, with the rest obtained from reference TRBV18 and TRBJ1-2, is as follows: NAGVMQNPRHLVRRRGQEARLRCSPMKGHSHVYWYRQLPEEGLKFMVYLQKENIIDESGMPKERFSAEFPKEGPSILRIQQVVRGDSAAYFCASSPPIGSGHYGYTFGSGTRLTVV.

The J gene is TRBJ1-2, the V gene TRBV5-5; TRBD1 agrees at 9 bases. From germline, CDR1 is SGHKS and CDR2 YYEKEE (reference sequence). V trimming: 0 bases; J trimming: 5 bases; junction bases outside the gene matches: 11. CDR3 size: 17 residues. CDR3 region: CASSLGGPGQGHYGYTF. CDR3 coding DNA: TGTGCCAGCAGCTTGGGGGGTCCGGGACAGGGACATTATGGCTACACCTTC. The whole variable domain, filled in from reference TRBV5-5 and TRBJ1-2, reads DAGVTQSPTHLIKTRGQQVTLRCSPISGHKSVSWYQQVLGQGPQFIFQYYEKEERGRGNFPDRFSARQFPNYSSELNVNALLLGDSALYLCASSLGGPGQGHYGYTFGSGTRLTVV.

The DNA of the CDR3 is TGTGCCACACGAAAGGGGTTCCGGGGGTCTGGGGCCAACGTCCTGACTTTC. This codes for CATRKGFRGSGANVLTF. V usage is TRBV2 and J usage is TRBJ2-6, with D tentatively TRBD2 (6 bases). CDR3 length: 17 amino acids. V shed 10 bases and J shed 1 base, with 20 bases lying between them. Germline CDR1 reads SNHLY; CDR2 reads FYNNEI.

This chain joins TRBV30 and TRBJ2-5; D possibly corresponds to TRBD1 (5 bases). This CDR3 is built from 13 residues. Trimming shortened V by 0 bases and J by 4 bases, and 9 bases separated the two germline ends. Germline V gene data show CDR1 as GTSNPN and CDR2 as SVGIG (reference sequence). In DNA form, the CDR3 reads TGTGCCTGGAGTGTAAATAGGGGAGAGACCCAGTACTTC. Its translation is CAWSVNRGETQYF.

The chain has TRBV30 and TRBJ2-2; 7 bases are a match to TRBD2. This CDR3 region has 15 residues. J was trimmed by 3 bases and V by 2 bases; bases with no gene match: 6. Germline V lookup: CDR1 GTSNPN, CDR2 SVGIG (reference sequence). This CDR3 reads CAWSSGRADTGELFF. CDR3 coding DNA: TGTGCCTGGAGTTCTGGGAGGGCCGACACCGGGGAGCTGTTTTTT.

The rearrangement links TRBV27 to TRBJ2-3, with D hard to call. V was pared by 6 bases and J by 2 bases, with 18 bases between. Germline loops: CDR1 MNHEY, CDR2 SMNVEV (reference sequence). This CDR3 spans 16 amino acids. The CDR3 here is CASSTRSRKNTDTQYF. CDR3 nucleotides: TGTGCCAGCAGCACAAGAAGTCGAAAGAACACAGATACGCAGTATTTT.

The chain joins TRBV7-8 to TRBJ1-1, with D possibly TRBD1 on 6 matching bases. The germline V gene encodes CDR1 SGHVS and CDR2 FQNEAQ. There are 13 residues in the CDR3. Trimming stripped 5 bases from V and 1 base from J, with 8 bases between. The CDR3 region is CASSRTENTEAFF. The CDR3 DNA reads TGTGCCAGCAGCCGGACAGAGAACACTGAAGCTTTCTTT.